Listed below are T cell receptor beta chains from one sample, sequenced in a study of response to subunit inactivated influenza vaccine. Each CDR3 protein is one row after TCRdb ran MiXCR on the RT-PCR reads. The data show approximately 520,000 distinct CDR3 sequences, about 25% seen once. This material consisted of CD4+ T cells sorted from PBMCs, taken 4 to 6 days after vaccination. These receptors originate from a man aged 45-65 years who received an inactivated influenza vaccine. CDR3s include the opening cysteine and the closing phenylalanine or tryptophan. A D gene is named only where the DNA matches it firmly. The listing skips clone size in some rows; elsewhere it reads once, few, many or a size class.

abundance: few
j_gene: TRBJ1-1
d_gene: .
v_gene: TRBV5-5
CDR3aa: CASSYRGRNTEAFF
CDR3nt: TGTGCCAGCAGCTACCGGGGAAGGAACACTGAAGCTTTCTTT

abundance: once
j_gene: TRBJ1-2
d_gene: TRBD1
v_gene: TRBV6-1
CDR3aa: CASSEQGDDGYTF
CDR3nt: TGTGCCAGCAGTGAACAGGGGGACGATGGCTACACCTTC

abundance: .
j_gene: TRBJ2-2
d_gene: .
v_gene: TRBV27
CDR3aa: CAVRRGENTGELFF
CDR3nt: TGTGCCGTCCGGAGAGGGGAGAACACCGGGGAGCTGTTTTTT

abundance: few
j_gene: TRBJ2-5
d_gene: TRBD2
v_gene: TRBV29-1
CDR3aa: CSGRGGEPQYF
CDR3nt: TGCAGCGGACGGGGGGGGGAACCCCAGTACTTC

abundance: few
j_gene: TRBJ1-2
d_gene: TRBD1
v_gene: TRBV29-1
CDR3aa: CSVESGTGFIGYTF
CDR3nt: TGCAGCGTCGAATCCGGGACAGGATTCATCGGCTACACCTTC

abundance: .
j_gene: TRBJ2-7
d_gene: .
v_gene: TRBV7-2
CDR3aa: CASSLAFGYEQYF
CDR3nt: TGTGCCAGCAGCTTAGCGTTTGGGTACGAGCAGTACTTC

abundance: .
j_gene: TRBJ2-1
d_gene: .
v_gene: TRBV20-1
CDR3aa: CSASLYIDEQFF
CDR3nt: TGCAGTGCTAGTCTTTACATAGATGAGCAGTTCTTC

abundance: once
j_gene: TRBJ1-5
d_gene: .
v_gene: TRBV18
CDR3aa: CASSLTVTDQPQHF
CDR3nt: TGTGCCAGCTCGCTGACAGTAACGGATCAGCCCCAGCATTTT

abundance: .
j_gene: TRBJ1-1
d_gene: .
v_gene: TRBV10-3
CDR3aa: CAISFQGTEAVF
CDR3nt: TGTGCCATCAGTTTTCAGGGAACTGAAGCTGTCTTT

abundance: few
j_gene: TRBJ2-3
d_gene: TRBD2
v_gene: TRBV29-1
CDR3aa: CSVELAGAHTQYF
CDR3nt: TGCAGCGTTGAATTAGCGGGAGCACATACGCAGTATTTT

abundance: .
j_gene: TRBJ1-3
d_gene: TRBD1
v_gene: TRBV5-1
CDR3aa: CASSSDRGRNTIYF
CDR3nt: TGCGCCAGCAGCTCGGACAGGGGGAGAAACACCATATATTTT

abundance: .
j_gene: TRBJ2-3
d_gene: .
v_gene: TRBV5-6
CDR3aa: CASSPDPYTQYF
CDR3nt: TGTGCCAGCAGCCCGGACCCGTATACGCAGTATTTT

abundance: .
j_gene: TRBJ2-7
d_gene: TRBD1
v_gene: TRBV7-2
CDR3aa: CASSPFRPGQGRIEQYF
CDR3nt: TGTGCCAGCAGCCCTTTCCGACCGGGACAGGGACGTATCGAGCAGTACTTC

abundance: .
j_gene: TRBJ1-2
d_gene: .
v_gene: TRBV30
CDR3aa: CAWSEVGGYTF
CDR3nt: TGTGCCTGGAGTGAAGTTGGTGGCTACACCTTC

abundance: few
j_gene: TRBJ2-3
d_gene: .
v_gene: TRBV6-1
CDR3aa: CASGRSWTDTQYF
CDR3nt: TGTGCCAGCGGCCGATCCTGGACAGATACGCAGTATTTT

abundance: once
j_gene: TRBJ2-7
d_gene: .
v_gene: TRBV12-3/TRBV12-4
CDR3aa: CASSLRGTGWEQYF
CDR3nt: TGTGCCAGCAGTTTAAGGGGAACAGGGTGGGAGCAGTACTTC

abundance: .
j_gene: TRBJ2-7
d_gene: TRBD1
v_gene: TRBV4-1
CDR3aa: CASSPTGQGYEQYF
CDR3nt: TGCGCCAGCAGCCCAACGGGACAGGGCTACGAGCAGTACTTC